This T cell receptor beta chain was identified during a study of cytomegalovirus exposure and HLA in healthy donors. General study points: Available immune exposure information was restricted to CMV serostatus only. The study reported that TCR beta sequences accurately predicted HLA-A and HLA-B alleles in most subjects.

Germline loops: CDR1 SNHLY, CDR2 FYNNEI. The CDR3 contains 15 residues. The V end was cut by 3 bases, the J end by 0 bases, with 6 bases between. There are a few counts of this clone. The antigen remains undetermined. With 60 Vbeta and 13 Jbeta primers, the PCR was carried out. The repertoire was sequenced with immunoSEQ multiplex PCR; TCRdb's copy has only in-frame clones and lacks some. In the table there are 150,000 to 200,000 clones, approximately 84% of which are singletons. The TCR sequence derives from a female donor in good health and CMV-seronegative. This chain uses TRBV2 with TRBJ2-6; no definite D call. The specimen was PBMCs. The DNA for the CDR3 is TGTGCCAGCAGTGATTTTAGCTCTGGGGCCAACGTCCTGACTTTC. Translated, it gives CASSDFSSGANVLTF.